These T cell receptor beta chains were read from a single sample in a study of cytomegalovirus exposure and HLA in healthy donors. Produced via immunoSEQ multiplex PCR; TCRdb's table is partial and in-frame only. The sample lists about 91,000 clones, 64% occurring once. The sequencing input was PBMCs. The origin of the receptors is a human donor in good health. Both conserved end residues are part of each CDR3. Fields, in order: D gene, V gene, J gene, clone size, CDR3 length, CDR3 protein, CDR3 DNA. D genes are given only for firm matches. Rows give clone size only sometimes, using once, few, many, or a class for an expanded clone.

TRBD1	TRBV5-1	TRBJ1-6	-	17	CASRFVVGTEFNSPLHF	TGCGCCAGCAGGTTTGTCGTTGGGACAGAATTCAATTCACCCCTCCACTTT
TRBD1	TRBV7-9	TRBJ1-2	once	16	CASSVKGTEPTNGYTF	TGTGCCAGCAGCGTTAAAGGGACAGAACCTACAAATGGCTACACCTTC
-	TRBV28	TRBJ1-2	-	10	CASSLGGYTF	TGTGCCAGCAGTCTGGGCGGCTACACCTTC
TRBD1	TRBV5-1	TRBJ1-1	-	13	CASSPGQGRGAFF	TGCGCCAGCAGCCCGGGACAGGGCCGAGGAGCTTTCTTT
-	TRBV7-6	TRBJ1-6	-	14	CASSSGSYNSPLHF	TGTGCCAGCAGTTCGGGGTCCTATAATTCACCCCTCCACTTT
TRBD1	TRBV6-5	TRBJ2-7	-	15	CASSYQTGGGYEQYF	TGTGCCAGCAGTTACCAGACAGGGGGCGGCTACGAGCAGTACTTC
TRBD1	TRBV7-3	TRBJ1-3	-	14	CASSLSGGGNTIYF	TGTGCCAGCAGCTTATCAGGGGGCGGAAACACCATATATTTT
-	TRBV2	TRBJ1-1	-	13	CASSEEVRHEAFF	TGTGCCAGCAGTGAAGAGGTGAGACACGAAGCTTTCTTT
-	TRBV7-9	TRBJ2-3	once	16	CASSLQTGYSTDTQYF	TGTGCCAGCAGCTTACAAACAGGGTACAGCACAGATACGCAGTATTTT
TRBD1	TRBV30	TRBJ1-1	-	15	CAWSPQQGGYTEAFF	TGTGCCTGGAGTCCCCAACAGGGGGGGTACACTGAAGCTTTCTTT
TRBD1	TRBV2	TRBJ1-1	-	15	CASSAQQGANTEAFF	TGTGCCAGCAGTGCACAACAGGGGGCGAACACTGAAGCTTTCTTT
-	TRBV6-6	TRBJ2-5	few	11	CASNSGGTQYF	TGTGCCAGCAACTCTGGCGGGACCCAGTACTTC
TRBD2	TRBV9	TRBJ2-1	-	16	CASSVAGSGGRVEQFF	TGTGCCAGCAGCGTAGCAGGTAGCGGGGGTCGAGTTGAGCAGTTCTTC
TRBD1	TRBV10-3	TRBJ1-4	-	18	CAISDGRVAGGTGEKLFF	TGTGCCATCAGTGACGGTCGCGTGGCAGGGGGGACTGGTGAAAAACTGTTTTTT
-	TRBV6-1	TRBJ1-1	once	19	CASSERRAGRLLGFSEAFF	TGTGCCAGCAGTGAACGTAGGGCAGGGAGGCTATTAGGTTTCAGTGAAGCTTTCTTT
-	TRBV7-2	TRBJ1-2	-	15	CASSLDPDGLHGYTF	TGTGCCAGCAGCTTAGATCCTGACGGACTTCATGGCTACACCTTC
TRBD2	TRBV5-4	TRBJ2-5	-	16	CASSYDGRRGGETQYF	TGTGCCAGCAGCTACGATGGGCGGCGGGGGGGCGAGACCCAGTACTTC
TRBD2	TRBV7-7	TRBJ2-5	-	18	CASSQERTSGGYQETQYF	TGTGCCAGCAGCCAAGAAAGGACTAGCGGGGGGTACCAAGAGACCCAGTACTTC
-	TRBV7-3	TRBJ2-2	-	13	CASSLGGSGELFF	TGTGCCAGCAGCTTAGGAGGGAGCGGGGAGCTGTTTTTT
TRBD1	TRBV7-2	TRBJ2-7	-	15	CASSLDGTGGYEQYF	TGTGCCAGCAGCTTAGATGGGACAGGGGGCTACGAGCAGTACTTC
TRBD1	TRBV9	TRBJ2-5	-	17	CASSVVGVGTGQETQYF	TGTGCCAGCAGCGTAGTAGGAGTTGGGACAGGGCAAGAGACCCAGTACTTC
-	TRBV5-4	TRBJ1-5	-	14	CASSLDSSNQPQHF	TGTGCCAGCAGCTTGGACAGTAGCAATCAGCCCCAGCATTTT
TRBD2	TRBV5-1	TRBJ2-5	few	16	CASSLTTSGGGETQYF	TGCGCCAGCAGCCTCACGACTAGCGGGGGAGGGGAGACCCAGTACTTC